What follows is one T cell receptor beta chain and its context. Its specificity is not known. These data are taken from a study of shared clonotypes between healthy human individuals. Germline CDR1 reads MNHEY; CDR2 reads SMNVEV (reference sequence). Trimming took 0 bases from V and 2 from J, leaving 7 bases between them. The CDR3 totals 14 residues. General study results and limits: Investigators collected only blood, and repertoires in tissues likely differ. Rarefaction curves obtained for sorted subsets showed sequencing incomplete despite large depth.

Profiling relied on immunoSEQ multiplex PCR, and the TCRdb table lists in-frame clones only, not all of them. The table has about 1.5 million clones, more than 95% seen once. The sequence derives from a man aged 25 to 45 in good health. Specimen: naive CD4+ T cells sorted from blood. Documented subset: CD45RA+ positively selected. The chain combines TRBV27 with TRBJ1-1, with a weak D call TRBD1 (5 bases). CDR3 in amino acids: CASSLSGHNTEAFF. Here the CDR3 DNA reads TGTGCCAGCAGTTTATCCGGACACAACACTGAAGCTTTCTTT.